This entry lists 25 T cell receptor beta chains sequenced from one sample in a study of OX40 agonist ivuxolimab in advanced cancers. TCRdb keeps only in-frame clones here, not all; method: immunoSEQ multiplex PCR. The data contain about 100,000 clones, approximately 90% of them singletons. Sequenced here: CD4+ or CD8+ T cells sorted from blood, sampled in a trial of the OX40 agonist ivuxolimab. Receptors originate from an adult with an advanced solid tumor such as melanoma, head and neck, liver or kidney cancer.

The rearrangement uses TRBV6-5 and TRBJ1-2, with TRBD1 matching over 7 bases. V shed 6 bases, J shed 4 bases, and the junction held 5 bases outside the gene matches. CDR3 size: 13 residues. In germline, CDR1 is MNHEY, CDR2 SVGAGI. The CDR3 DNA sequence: TGTGCCAGCAGCAAGACAGGGATCTATGGCTACACCTTC. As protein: CASSKTGIYGYTF.

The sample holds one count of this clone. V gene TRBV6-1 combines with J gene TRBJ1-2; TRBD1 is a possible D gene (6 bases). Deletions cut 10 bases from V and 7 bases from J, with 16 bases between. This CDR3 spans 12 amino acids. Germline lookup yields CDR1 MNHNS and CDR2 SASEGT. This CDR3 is CATGAGGFGYTF. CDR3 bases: TGTGCCACTGGGGCGGGGGGCTTTGGCTACACCTTC.

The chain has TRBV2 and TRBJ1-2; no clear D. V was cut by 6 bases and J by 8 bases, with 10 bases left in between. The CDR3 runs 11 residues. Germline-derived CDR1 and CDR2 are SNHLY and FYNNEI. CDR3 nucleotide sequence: TGTGCCAGCAGCCCCCGATACGGCTACACCTTC. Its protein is CASSPRYGYTF.

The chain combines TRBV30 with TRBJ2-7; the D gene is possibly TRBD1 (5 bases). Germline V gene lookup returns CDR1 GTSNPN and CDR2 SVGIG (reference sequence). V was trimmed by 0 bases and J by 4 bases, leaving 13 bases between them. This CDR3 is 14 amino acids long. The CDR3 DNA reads TGTGCCTGGAGTGTAGGGGTCGGAGCTTACGAGCAGTACTTC. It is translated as CAWSVGVGAYEQYF.

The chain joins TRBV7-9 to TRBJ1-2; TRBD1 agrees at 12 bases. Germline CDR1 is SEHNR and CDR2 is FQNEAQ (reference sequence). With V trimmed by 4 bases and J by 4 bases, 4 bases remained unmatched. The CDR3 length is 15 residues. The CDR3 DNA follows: TGTGCCAGCAGCTCGGGGACAGGGGGCGCCTATGGCTACACCTTC. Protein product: CASSSGTGGAYGYTF.

The chain's CDR3 is CASSISLAETYEQYF. The CDR3 DNA follows: TGTGCCAGCAGCATTTCTCTAGCGGAAACCTACGAGCAGTACTTC. V usage is TRBV9 and J usage is TRBJ2-7, with 7 nucleotides matching TRBD2. This CDR3 region has 15 residues. The junction had 9 bases not matched to a gene; V was cut back by 4 bases and J by 2 bases. Germline V gene data show CDR1 as SGDLS and CDR2 as YYNGEE.

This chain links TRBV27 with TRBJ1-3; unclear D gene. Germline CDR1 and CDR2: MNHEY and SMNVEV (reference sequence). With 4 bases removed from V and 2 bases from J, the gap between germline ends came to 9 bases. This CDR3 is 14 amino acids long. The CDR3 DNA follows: TGTGCCAGCAGTTCTTTCGGGCCTGGAAACACCATATATTTT. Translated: CASSSFGPGNTIYF.

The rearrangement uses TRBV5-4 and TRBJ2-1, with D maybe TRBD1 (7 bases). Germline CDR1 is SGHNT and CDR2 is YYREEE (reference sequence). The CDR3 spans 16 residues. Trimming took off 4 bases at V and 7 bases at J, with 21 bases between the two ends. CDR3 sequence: CASSPGGTVTLNEQFF. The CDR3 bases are TGTGCCAGCAGCCCGGGCGGGACAGTGACTTTAAATGAGCAGTTCTTC.

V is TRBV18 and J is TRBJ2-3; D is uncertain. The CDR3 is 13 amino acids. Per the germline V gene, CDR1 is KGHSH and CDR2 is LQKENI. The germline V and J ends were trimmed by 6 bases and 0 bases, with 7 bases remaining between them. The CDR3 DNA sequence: TGTGCCAGCTCCGAAGGGAGCACAGATACGCAGTATTTT. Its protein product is CASSEGSTDTQYF. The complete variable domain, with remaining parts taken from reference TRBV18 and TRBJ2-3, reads NAGVMQNPRHLVRRRGQEARLRCSPMKGHSHVYWYRQLPEEGLKFMVYLQKENIIDESGMPKERFSAEFPKEGPSILRIQQVVRGDSAAYFCASSEGSTDTQYFGPGTRLTVL.

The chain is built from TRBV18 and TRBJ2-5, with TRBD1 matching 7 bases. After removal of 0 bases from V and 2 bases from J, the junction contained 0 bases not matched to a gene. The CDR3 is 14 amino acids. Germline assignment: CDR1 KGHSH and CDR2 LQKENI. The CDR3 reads CASSPPTGQETQYF. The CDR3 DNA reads TGTGCCAGCTCACCACCGACAGGGCAAGAGACCCAGTACTTC.

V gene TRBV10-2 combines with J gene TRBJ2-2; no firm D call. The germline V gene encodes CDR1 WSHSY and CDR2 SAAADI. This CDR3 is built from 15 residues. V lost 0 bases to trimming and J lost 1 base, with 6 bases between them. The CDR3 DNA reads TGCGCCAGCAGTGAGTCGACTGGGAACACCGGGGAGCTGTTTTTT. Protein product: CASSESTGNTGELFF.

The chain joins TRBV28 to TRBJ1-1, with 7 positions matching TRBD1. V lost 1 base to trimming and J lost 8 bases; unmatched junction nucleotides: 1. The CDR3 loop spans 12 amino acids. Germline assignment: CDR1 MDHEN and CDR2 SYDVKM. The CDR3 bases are TGTGCCAGCAGTTTATTGGACAGGGAAGCTTTCTTT. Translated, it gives CASSLLDREAFF.

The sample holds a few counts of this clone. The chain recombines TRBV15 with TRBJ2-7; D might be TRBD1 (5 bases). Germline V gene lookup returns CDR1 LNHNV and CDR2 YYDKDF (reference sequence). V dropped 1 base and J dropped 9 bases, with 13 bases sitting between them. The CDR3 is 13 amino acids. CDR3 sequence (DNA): TGTGCCACCAGCAGAGTCGGACACTCGGGGCAGTACTTC. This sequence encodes CATSRVGHSGQYF. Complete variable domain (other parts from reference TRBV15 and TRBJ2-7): DAMVIQNPRYQVTQFGKPVTLSCSQTLNHNVMYWYQQKSSQAPKLLFHYYDKDFNNEADTPDNFQSRRPNTSFCFLDIRSPGLGDTAMYLCATSRVGHSGQYFGPGTRLTVT.

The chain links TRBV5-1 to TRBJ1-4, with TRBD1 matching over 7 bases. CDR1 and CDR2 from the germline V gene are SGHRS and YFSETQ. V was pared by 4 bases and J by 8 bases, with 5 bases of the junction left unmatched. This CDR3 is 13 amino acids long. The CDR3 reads CASSKGAEEKLFF. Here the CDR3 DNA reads TGCGCCAGCAGCAAGGGGGCGGAGGAAAAACTGTTTTTT.

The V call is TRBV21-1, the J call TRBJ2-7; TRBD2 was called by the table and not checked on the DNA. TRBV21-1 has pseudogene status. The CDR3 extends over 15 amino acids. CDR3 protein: CASSKAGGGAGEQYF. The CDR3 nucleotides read TGTGCCAGCAGCAAAGCGGGCGGGGGGGCCGGCGAGCAGTACTTC.

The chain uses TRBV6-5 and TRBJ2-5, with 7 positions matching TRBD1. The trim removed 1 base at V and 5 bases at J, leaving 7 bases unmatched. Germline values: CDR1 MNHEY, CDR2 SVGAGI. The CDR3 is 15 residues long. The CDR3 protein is CASSYFTGEKETQYF. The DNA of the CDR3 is TGTGCCAGCAGTTACTTTACAGGGGAGAAGGAGACCCAGTACTTC.

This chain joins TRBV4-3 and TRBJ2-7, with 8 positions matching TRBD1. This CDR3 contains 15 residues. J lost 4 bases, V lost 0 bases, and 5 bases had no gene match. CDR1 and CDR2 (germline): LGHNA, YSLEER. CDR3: CASSQDGRGLYEQYF. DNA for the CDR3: TGCGCCAGCAGCCAAGATGGCAGGGGGCTTTACGAGCAGTACTTC.

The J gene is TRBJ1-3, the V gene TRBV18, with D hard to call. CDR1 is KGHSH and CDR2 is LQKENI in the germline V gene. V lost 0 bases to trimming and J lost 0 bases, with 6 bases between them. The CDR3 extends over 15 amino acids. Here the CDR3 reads CASSPPSASGNTIYF. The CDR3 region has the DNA TGTGCCAGCTCACCACCGAGCGCCTCTGGAAACACCATATATTTT.

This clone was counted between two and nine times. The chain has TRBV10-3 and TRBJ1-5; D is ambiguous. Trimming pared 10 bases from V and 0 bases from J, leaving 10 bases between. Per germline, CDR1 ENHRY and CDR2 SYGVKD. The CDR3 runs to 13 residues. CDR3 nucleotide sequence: TGTGCCAGCCGGGAAGATAGCAATCAGCCCCAGCATTTT. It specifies CASREDSNQPQHF.

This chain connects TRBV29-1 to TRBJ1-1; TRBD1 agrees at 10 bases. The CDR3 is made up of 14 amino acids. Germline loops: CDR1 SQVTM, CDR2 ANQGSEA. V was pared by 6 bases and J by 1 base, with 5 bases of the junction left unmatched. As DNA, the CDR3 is TGCAGCGTGGGGGGACAGGGGCGGAACACTGAAGCTTTCTTT. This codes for CSVGGQGRNTEAFF.

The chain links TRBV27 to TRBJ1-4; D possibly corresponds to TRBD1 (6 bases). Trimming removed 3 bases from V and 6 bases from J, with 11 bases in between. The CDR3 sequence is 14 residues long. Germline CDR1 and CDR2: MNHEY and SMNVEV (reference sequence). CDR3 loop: CASSFGGPDEKLFF. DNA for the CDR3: TGTGCCAGCAGTTTCGGGGGGCCGGATGAAAAACTGTTTTTT.

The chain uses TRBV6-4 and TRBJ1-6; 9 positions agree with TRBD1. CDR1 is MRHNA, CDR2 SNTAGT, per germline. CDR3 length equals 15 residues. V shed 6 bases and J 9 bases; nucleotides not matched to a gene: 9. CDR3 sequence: CASRAQGTGISPLHF. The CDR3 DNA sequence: TGTGCCAGCAGGGCCCAAGGGACAGGGATTTCACCCCTCCACTTT.

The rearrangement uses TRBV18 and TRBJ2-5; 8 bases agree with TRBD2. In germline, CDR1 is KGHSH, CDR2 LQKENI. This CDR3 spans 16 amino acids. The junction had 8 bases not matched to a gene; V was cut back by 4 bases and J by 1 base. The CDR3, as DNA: TGTGCCAGCTCACGATATAGCGGGGACCTCCAAGAGACCCAGTACTTC. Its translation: CASSRYSGDLQETQYF.

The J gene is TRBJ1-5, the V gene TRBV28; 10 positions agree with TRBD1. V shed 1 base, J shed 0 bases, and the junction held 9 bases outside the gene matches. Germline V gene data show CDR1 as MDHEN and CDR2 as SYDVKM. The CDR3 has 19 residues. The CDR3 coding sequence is TGTGCCAGCAGTTTATTCGGGACAGGGGAAAGGAATAGCAATCAGCCCCAGCATTTT. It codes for CASSLFGTGERNSNQPQHF. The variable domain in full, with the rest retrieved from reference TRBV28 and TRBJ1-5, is DVKVTQSSRYLVKRTGEKVFLECVQDMDHENMFWYRQDPGLGLRLIYFSYDVKMKEKGDIPEGYSVSREKKERFSLILESASTNQTSMYLCASSLFGTGERNSNQPQHFGDGTRLSIL.

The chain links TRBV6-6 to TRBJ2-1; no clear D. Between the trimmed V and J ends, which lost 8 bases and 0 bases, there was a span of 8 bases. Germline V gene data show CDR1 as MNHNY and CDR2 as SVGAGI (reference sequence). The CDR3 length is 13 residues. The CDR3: CASQSSSYNEQFF. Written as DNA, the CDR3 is TGTGCCAGCCAGAGTTCCTCCTACAATGAGCAGTTCTTC.